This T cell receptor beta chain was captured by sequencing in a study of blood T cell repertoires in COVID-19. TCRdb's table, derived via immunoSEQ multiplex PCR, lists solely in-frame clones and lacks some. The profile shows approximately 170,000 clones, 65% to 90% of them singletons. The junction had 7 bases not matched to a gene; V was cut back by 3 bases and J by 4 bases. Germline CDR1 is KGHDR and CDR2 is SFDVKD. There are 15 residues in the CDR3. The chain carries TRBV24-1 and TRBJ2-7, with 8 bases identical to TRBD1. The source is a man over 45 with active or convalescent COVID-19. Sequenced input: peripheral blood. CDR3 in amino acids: CATSDAVRGRYEQYF. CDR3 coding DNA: TGTGCCACCAGTGATGCCGTCAGGGGGCGATACGAGCAGTACTTC.